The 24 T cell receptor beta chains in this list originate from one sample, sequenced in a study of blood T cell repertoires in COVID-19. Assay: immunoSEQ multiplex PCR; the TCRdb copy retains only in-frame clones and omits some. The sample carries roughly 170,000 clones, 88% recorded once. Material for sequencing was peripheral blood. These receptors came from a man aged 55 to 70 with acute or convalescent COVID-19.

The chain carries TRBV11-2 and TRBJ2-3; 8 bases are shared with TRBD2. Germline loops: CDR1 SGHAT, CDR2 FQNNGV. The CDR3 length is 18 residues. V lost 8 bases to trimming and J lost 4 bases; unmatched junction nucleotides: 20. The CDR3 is CASCWGGLRGGRADTQYF. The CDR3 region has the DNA TGTGCCAGCTGCTGGGGGGGTCTTCGGGGGGGGCGGGCAGATACGCAGTATTTT. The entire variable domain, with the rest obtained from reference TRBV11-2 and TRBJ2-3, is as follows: EAGVAQSPRYKIIEKRQSVAFWCNPISGHATLYWYQQILGQGPKLLIQFQNNGVVDDSQLPKDRFSAERLKGVDSTLKIQPAKLEDSAVYLCASCWGGLRGGRADTQYFGPGTRLTVL.

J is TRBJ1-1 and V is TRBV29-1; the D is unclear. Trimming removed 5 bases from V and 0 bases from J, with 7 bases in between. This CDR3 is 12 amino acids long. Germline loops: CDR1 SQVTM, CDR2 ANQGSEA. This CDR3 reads CSVISVNTEAFF. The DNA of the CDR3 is TGCAGCGTTATCTCGGTGAACACTGAAGCTTTCTTT.

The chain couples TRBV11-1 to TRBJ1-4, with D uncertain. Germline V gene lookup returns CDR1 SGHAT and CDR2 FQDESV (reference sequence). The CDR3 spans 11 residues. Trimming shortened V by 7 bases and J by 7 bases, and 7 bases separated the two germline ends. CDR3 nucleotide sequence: TGTGCCAGCACCCGGGGTGAAAAACTGTTTTTT. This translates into CASTRGEKLFF.

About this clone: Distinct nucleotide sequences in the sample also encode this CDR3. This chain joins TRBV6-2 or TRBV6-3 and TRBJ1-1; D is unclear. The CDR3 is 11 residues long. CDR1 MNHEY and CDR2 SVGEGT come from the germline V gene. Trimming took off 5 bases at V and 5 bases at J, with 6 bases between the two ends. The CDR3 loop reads CASSRRTEAFF. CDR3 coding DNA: TGTGCCAGCAGTCGGCGGACTGAAGCTTTCTTT.

CDR3 sequence (DNA): TGTGCCTGGAGTGGACAGGGGGCAGGGAATGAAAAACTGTTTTTT. It encodes CAWSGQGAGNEKLFF. The rearrangement joins TRBV30 to TRBJ1-4; 10 bases match TRBD1. Looked up from germline, CDR1 is GTSNPN and CDR2 is SVGIG (reference sequence). The CDR3 consists of 15 residues. The junction had 4 bases not matched to a gene; V was cut back by 1 base and J by 5 bases.

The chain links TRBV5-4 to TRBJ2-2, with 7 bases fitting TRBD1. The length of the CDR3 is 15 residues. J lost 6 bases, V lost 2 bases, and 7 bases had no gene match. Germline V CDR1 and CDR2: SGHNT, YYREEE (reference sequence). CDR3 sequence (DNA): TGTGCCAGCAGCTTAGAGCAGGGGGACGCCGGGGAGCTGTTTTTT. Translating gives CASSLEQGDAGELFF.

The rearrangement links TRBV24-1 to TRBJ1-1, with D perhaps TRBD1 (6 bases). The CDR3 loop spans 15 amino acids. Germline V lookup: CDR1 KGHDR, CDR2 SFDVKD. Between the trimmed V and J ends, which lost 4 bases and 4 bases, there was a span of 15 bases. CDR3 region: CATSDRSGGATEAFF. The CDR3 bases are TGTGCCACCAGTGACCGATCCGGGGGGGCCACTGAAGCTTTCTTT.

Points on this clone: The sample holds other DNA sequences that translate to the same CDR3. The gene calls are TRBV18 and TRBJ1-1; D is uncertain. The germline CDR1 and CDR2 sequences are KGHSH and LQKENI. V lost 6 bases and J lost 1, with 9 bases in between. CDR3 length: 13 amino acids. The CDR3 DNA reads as TGTGCCAGCTCTCTATCCGGGAACACTGAAGCTTTCTTT. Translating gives CASSLSGNTEAFF.

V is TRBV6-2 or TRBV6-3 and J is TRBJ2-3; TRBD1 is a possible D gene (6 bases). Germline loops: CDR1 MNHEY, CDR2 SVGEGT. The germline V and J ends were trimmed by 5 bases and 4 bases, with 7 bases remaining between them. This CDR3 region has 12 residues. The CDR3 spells CASSRTADTQYF. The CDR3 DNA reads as TGTGCCAGCAGTCGGACAGCAGATACGCAGTATTTT.

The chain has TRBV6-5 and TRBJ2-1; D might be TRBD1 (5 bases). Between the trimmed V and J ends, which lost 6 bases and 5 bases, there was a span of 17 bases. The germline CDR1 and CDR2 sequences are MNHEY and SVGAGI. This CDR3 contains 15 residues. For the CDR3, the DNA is TGTGCCAGCAGGCCCGTAGGGGAAATTCACAATGAGCAGTTCTTC. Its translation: CASRPVGEIHNEQFF.

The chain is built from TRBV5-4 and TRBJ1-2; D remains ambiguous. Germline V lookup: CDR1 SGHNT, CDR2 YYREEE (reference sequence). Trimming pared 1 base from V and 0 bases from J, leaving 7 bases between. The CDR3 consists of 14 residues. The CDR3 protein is CASSLRGSNYGYTF. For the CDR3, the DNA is TGTGCCAGCAGCTTGCGGGGTTCTAACTATGGCTACACCTTC. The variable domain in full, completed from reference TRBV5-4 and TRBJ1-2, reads ETGVTQSPTHLIKTRGQQVTLRCSSQSGHNTVSWYQQALGQGPQFIFQYYREEENGRGNFPPRFSGLQFPNYSSELNVNALELDDSALYLCASSLRGSNYGYTFGSGTRLTVV.

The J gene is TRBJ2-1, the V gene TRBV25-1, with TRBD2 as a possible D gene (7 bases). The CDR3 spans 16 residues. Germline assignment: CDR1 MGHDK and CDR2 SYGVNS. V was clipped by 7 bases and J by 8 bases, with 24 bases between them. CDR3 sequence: CASTGTAGEGEDEQFF. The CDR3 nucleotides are TGTGCCAGCACTGGTACCGCAGGGGAGGGTGAGGATGAGCAGTTCTTC.

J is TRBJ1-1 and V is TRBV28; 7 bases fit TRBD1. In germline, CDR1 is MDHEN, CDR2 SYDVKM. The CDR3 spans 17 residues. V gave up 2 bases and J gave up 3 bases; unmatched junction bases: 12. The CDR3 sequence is CASSLTQGPGSDTEAFF. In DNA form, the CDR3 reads TGTGCCAGCAGTTTAACACAGGGGCCGGGGTCGGACACTGAAGCTTTCTTT.

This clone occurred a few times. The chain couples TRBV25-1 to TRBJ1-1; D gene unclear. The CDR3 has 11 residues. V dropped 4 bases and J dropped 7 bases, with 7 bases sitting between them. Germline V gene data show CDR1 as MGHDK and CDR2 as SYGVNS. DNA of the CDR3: TGTGCCAGCAGTGGAGGGTTTGAAGCTTTCTTT. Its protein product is CASSGGFEAFF.

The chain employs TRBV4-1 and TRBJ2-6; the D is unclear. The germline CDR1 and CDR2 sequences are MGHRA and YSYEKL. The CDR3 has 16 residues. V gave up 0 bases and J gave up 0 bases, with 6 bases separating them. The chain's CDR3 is CASSQEYSSGANVLTF. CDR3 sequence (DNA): TGCGCCAGCAGCCAAGAGTATAGCTCTGGGGCCAACGTCCTGACTTTC.

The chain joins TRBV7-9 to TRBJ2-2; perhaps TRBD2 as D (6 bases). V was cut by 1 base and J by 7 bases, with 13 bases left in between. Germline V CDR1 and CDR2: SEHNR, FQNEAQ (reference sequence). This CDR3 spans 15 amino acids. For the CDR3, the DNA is TGTGCCAGCAGCTTAGGTCGGGGGATAGACGGGGAGCTGTTTTTT. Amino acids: CASSLGRGIDGELFF.

CDR3: CAISESGGNYGYTF. The CDR3 nucleotides are TGTGCCATCAGTGAGTCGGGAGGGAACTATGGCTACACCTTC. V is TRBV10-3 and J is TRBJ1-2; D remains ambiguous. The germline gives CDR1 ENHRY, CDR2 SYGVKD. Deletions cut 0 bases from V and 2 bases from J, with 7 bases between. This CDR3 has 14 amino acids.

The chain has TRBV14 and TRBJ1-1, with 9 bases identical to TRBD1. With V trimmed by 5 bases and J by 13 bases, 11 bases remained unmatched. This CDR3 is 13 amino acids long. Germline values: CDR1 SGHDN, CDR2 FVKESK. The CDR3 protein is CASSYDHGTGYFF. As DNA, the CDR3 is TGTGCCAGCAGCTATGACCACGGGACAGGGTATTTCTTT.

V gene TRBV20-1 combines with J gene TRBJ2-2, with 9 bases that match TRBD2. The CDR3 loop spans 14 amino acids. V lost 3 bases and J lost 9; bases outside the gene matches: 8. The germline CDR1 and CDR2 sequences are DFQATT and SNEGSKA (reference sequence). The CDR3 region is CSASPSGITRELFF. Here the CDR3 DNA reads TGCAGTGCTAGTCCTAGCGGGATAACCCGGGAGCTGTTTTTT.

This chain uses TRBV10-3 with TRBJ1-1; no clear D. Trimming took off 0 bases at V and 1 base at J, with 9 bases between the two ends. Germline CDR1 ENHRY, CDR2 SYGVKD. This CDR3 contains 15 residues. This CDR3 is CAISESPPGNTEAFF. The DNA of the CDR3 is TGTGCCATCAGTGAGTCCCCCCCAGGGAACACTGAAGCTTTCTTT.

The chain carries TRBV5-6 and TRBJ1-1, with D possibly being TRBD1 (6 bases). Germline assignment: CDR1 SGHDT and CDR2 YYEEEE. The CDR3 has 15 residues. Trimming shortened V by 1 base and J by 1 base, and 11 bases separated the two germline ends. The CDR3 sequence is CASSLIQGQNTEAFF. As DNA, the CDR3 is TGTGCCAGCAGCTTGATACAGGGCCAGAACACTGAAGCTTTCTTT.

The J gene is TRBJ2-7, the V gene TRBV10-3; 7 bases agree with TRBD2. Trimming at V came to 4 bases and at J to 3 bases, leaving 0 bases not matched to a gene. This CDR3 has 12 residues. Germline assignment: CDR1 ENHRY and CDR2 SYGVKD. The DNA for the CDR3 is TGTGCCATCAGTGGGACTAGCTACGAGCAGTACTTC. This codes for CAISGTSYEQYF.

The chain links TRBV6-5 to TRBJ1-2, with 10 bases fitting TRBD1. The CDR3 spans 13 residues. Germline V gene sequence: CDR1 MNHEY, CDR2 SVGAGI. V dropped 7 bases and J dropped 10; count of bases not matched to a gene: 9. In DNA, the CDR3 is TGTGCCAGCATCTCACCGGGACAGGGGTTCTACACCTTC. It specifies CASISPGQGFYTF.

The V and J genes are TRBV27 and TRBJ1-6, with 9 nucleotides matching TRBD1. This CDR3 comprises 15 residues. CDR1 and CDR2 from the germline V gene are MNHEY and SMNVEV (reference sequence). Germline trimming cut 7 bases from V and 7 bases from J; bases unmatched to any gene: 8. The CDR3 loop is CASTAGTGRNSPLHF. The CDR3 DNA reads TGTGCCAGCACTGCCGGGACAGGGAGGAATTCACCCCTCCACTTT.